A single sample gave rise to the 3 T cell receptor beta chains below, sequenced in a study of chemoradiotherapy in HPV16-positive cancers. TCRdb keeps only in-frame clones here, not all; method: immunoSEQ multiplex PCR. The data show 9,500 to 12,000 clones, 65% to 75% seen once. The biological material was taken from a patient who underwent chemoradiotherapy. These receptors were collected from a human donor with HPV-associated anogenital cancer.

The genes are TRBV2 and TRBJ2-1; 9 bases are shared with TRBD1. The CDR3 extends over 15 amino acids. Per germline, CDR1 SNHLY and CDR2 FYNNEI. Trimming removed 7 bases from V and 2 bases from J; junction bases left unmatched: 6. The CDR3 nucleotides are TGTGCCAGCACCGATGGGGACAGGGCCTACAATGAGCAGTTCTTC. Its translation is CASTDGDRAYNEQFF.

CDR3 DNA: TGTGCCAGCAGTGACTCCGCAGGGGCTAATCAGCCCCAGCATTTT. Translation gives CASSDSAGANQPQHF. The chain joins TRBV6-4 to TRBJ1-5; TRBD1 might be the D (6 bases). Deletions cut 0 bases from V and 4 bases from J, with 10 bases between. Germline V gene data show CDR1 as MRHNA and CDR2 as SNTAGT. This CDR3 is built from 15 residues.

The CDR3 loop reads CASSTGQGDEPQHF. CDR3 bases: TGTGCCAGCAGCACGGGGCAGGGGGATGAACCCCAGCATTTT. The V gene is TRBV9, the J gene TRBJ1-5, with TRBD1 matching 7 bases. CDR3 length equals 14 residues. The V segment lost 4 bases and the J segment 10 bases; nucleotides outside the gene matches: 11. Germline V gene lookup returns CDR1 SGDLS and CDR2 YYNGEE. Full variable domain (missing parts from reference TRBV9 and TRBJ1-5): DSGVTQTPKHLITATGQRVTLRCSPRSGDLSVYWYQQSLDQGLQFLIQYYNGEERAKGNILERFSAQQFPDLHSELNLSSLELGDSALYFCASSTGQGDEPQHFGDGTRLSIL.